These T cell receptor beta chains were read from a single sample in a study of T cell changes during pregnancy in multiple sclerosis. The data were produced by immunoSEQ multiplex PCR, yet TCRdb's version contains in-frame clones alone and is incomplete. The sample contains more than 45,000 clones, approximately 95% of which appear only once. The source material was CD4+ T cells from peripheral blood mononuclear cells, sampled in the first trimester of pregnancy. These receptors came from a female donor with multiple sclerosis, enrolled in a pregnancy study. CDR3s include the opening cysteine and the closing phenylalanine or tryptophan. D genes are given only for firm matches. A row's size may be missing; if present it is once, few, many or a size class.

TRBV29-1	TRBD1	TRBJ2-1	once	TGCAGCGTGGACAGGGGGCCTGATGGTGAGCAGTTCTTC	CSVDRGPDGEQFF
TRBV6-5	.	TRBJ1-1	.	TGTGCCAGCAGTTACGCGAGGCAAATGAACACTGAAGCTTTCTTT	CASSYARQMNTEAFF
TRBV9	TRBD2	TRBJ2-1	once	TGTGCCAGCAGCGCCAAACTAGCGGGGGGCTACAATGAGCAGTTCTTC	CASSAKLAGGYNEQFF
TRBV19	.	TRBJ2-1	.	TGTGCCAGTAGGTCAACCGGGACTCGTTACAATGAGCAGTTCTTC	CASRSTGTRYNEQFF
TRBV6-6	.	TRBJ2-5	.	TGTGCCAGCAGTGGGTTCGCGGGGTGGGAGACCCAGTACTTC	CASSGFAGWETQYF
TRBV7-8	.	TRBJ2-3	.	TGTGCCAGCAGCTTACCCCTGGGGGGTGGGGGCACAGATACGCAGTATTTT	CASSLPLGGGGTDTQYF
TRBV20-1	.	TRBJ1-6	.	TGCAGTGCTAGATCAGGTTCACCCCTCCACTTT	CSARSGSPLHF
TRBV2	TRBD1	TRBJ2-2	.	TGTGCCAGCAGTGAGGGAAGTCCGGGACAGGGGGTCGGGGAGCTGTTTTTT	CASSEGSPGQGVGELFF
TRBV27	TRBD1	TRBJ1-1	.	TGTGCCAGCAGTTGGGAGACAGGGTACATGAACACTGAAGCTTTCTTT	CASSWETGYMNTEAFF
TRBV19	TRBD2	TRBJ2-1	.	TGTGCCAGTAGTACCGGACTAGTAGGCGGTGAGCAGTTCTTC	CASSTGLVGGEQFF
TRBV5-1	.	TRBJ1-1	.	TGCGCCAGCAGCGGGCAGGCCCGCGGGCACACTGAAGCTTTCTTT	CASSGQARGHTEAFF
TRBV20-1	.	TRBJ2-5	.	TGCAGTGCCGCGTGGGAGACCCAGTACTTC	CSAAWETQYF
TRBV9	TRBD1	TRBJ1-3	.	TGTGCCAGCAGCAACTCCGGACAGGGTGACACCATATATTTT	CASSNSGQGDTIYF
TRBV7-8	.	TRBJ2-7	once	TGTGCCAGCAGCCGCGGGGAGACCTACGAGCAGTACTTC	CASSRGETYEQYF
TRBV9	TRBD1	TRBJ1-6	.	TGTGCCAGCAGCGCCTCTAACAGGGGAAGTAATTCACCCCTCCACTTT	CASSASNRGSNSPLHF
TRBV7-3	.	TRBJ2-2	.	TGTGCCAGCAGCTTAACAAGGGGCGGGGACACCGGGGAGCTGTTTTTT	CASSLTRGGDTGELFF
TRBV9	.	TRBJ1-5	few	TGTGCCAGCAGCGTCGGGGATAGCAATCAGCCCCAGCATTTT	CASSVGDSNQPQHF
TRBV7-2	.	TRBJ1-2	.	TGTGCCAGCAACCTTAGTCCCTATGGCTACACCTTC	CASNLSPYGYTF
TRBV6-4	TRBD1	TRBJ2-7	.	TGTGCCAGCAGTGACCTCGGACAGGGGAATTCCTACGAGCAGTACTTC	CASSDLGQGNSYEQYF
TRBV10-3	TRBD1	TRBJ1-5	once	TGTGCCGCAGGGACAGATAACAATCAGCCCCAGCATTTT	CAAGTDNNQPQHF
TRBV4-2	.	TRBJ2-1	.	TGTGCCAGCAGCCAAGAATGGGACATCGACAATGAGCAGTTCTTC	CASSQEWDIDNEQFF
TRBV5-1	TRBD2	TRBJ2-5	.	TGCGCCAGCAGCCGCCTAGCGGGGGGGCCCATAAGGGAGACCCAGTACTTC	CASSRLAGGPIRETQYF
TRBV5-1	.	TRBJ2-3	.	TGCGCCAGCAGCCCCCCTCGGGGGATGGCGACAGATACGCAGTATTTT	CASSPPRGMATDTQYF
TRBV6-6	.	TRBJ1-6	.	TGTGCCAGCAGCCTCGACTACGTGAATTCACCCCTCCACTTT	CASSLDYVNSPLHF
TRBV27	.	TRBJ1-1	.	TGTGCCAGCAGTTTTCCGGGGGAGAACACTGAAGCTTTCTTT	CASSFPGENTEAFF
TRBV6-5	.	TRBJ1-4	once	TGTGCCAGCAGACTCCGGGGACACAGAAAAGAAAAACTGTTTTTT	CASRLRGHRKEKLFF
TRBV14	.	TRBJ1-2	once	TGTGCCAGCAGCCAACGACAGAGCTATGGCTACACCTTC	CASSQRQSYGYTF
TRBV6-5	.	TRBJ1-4	.	TGTGCCAGCAATTCGGGCCGGGACTTTGATGAAAAACTGTTTTTT	CASNSGRDFDEKLFF
TRBV7-9	TRBD1	TRBJ2-7	.	TGTGCCAGCAGCTCCGGGACAGGGAACTACGAGCAGTACTTC	CASSSGTGNYEQYF
TRBV7-8	.	TRBJ1-1	once	TGTGCCAGCAGCGGCCGGGGGGAAGAAGCTTTCTTT	CASSGRGEEAFF
TRBV6-5	.	TRBJ2-7	once	TGTGCCAGCAGAACCGCCGGGACTGCCACCTACGAGCAGTACTTC	CASRTAGTATYEQYF
TRBV6-5	.	TRBJ1-3	.	TGTGCCAGCAGTCCTAAGGGAAACACCATATATTTT	CASSPKGNTIYF
TRBV7-2	.	TRBJ2-1	.	TGTGCCAGCAGTCCGGGGTTCTTCAGGAGCTCCTACAATGAGCAGTTCTTC	CASSPGFFRSSYNEQFF
TRBV7-7	TRBD1	TRBJ2-5	.	TGTGCTAGCAGCCCTTTCAGGGGGCCCGAAGAGACCCAGTACTTC	CASSPFRGPEETQYF
TRBV7-9	TRBD1	TRBJ1-2	once	TGTGCCAGCAGCCCAAGGACAGGGGGCGGCTACACCTTC	CASSPRTGGGYTF
TRBV6-5	TRBD2	TRBJ2-7	.	TGTGCCAGCACACCTACGGGGGGGGCCTCCTACGAGCAGTACTTC	CASTPTGGASYEQYF
TRBV23-1	TRBD1	TRBJ1-5	.	TGCGCCAGCAGGACAGGGGAACCCCAGCATTTT	CASRTGEPQHF
TRBV7-6	.	TRBJ2-5	.	TGTGCCAGCAGCCTACAGTCCTTGGGGGCCGGAGAGACCCAGTACTTC	CASSLQSLGAGETQYF
TRBV18	TRBD1	TRBJ2-7	.	TGTGCCAGCTCACCCCCCGGGACAGGTGACCTCCTACGGCCGTACTTC	CASSPPGTGDLLRPYF
TRBV9	TRBD1	TRBJ1-4	.	TGTGCCAGCAGCGCGCAGGGGGTTCATGAAAAACTGTTTTTT	CASSAQGVHEKLFF
TRBV6-1	.	TRBJ1-6	.	TGTGCCAGCGCCGAATGGCCCTATAATTCACCCCTCCACTTT	CASAEWPYNSPLHF
TRBV4-1	.	TRBJ1-1	.	TGCGCCAGCAGCCAAGGGGGAGTCACTGAAGCTTTCTTT	CASSQGGVTEAFF
TRBV11-3	TRBD2	TRBJ2-1	.	TGTGCCAGCAGCTTAGGGGGGACTAGCGGGGGGAAAAGGATGGGTGAGCAGTTCTTC	CASSLGGTSGGKRMGEQFF
TRBV14	TRBD2	TRBJ2-1	.	TGTGCCAGCAGCCTTACTAGCGGGGCCTACAATGAGCAGTTCTTC	CASSLTSGAYNEQFF
TRBV6-6	.	TRBJ1-1	.	TGTGCCAGCCCGCGTAGGGGCGGGGACACTGAAGCTTTCTTT	CASPRRGGDTEAFF
TRBV12-5	.	TRBJ1-2	.	TGTGCTAGTGGTTTGGCAGGGCGGGGCCTACCGGTCGGCTACACCTTC	CASGLAGRGLPVGYTF
TRBV27	.	TRBJ2-7	.	TGTGCCAGCAGCGCTGGGACAACTACCATCTACGAGCAGTACTTC	CASSAGTTTIYEQYF
TRBV9	TRBD1	TRBJ2-5	.	TGTGCCAGCAGCGTGGGACAGATAAACTCGTACCAAGAGACCCAGTACTTC	CASSVGQINSYQETQYF
TRBV7-2	.	TRBJ2-5	.	TGTGCCAGCAGCTTATTCTGGGGGGGCAGGGAGACCCAGTACTTC	CASSLFWGGRETQYF
TRBV29-1	.	TRBJ1-4	.	TGCAGCGTTGAAGATTTAAGAGAGGGACTGTTTTTT	CSVEDLREGLFF
TRBV5-1	.	TRBJ2-3	once	TGCGCCAGCAAGAGGGGAGGCTGGGACCGCACAGATACGCAGTATTTT	CASKRGGWDRTDTQYF
TRBV6-5	TRBD2	TRBJ2-1	once	TGTGCCAGCAGTTACCAGCGGGGGTCATACGAGCAGTTCTTC	CASSYQRGSYEQFF
TRBV18	TRBD2	TRBJ2-7	.	TGTGCCAGCTCAGCGGGGGGCTCCTACGAGCAGTACTTC	CASSAGGSYEQYF
TRBV7-9	.	TRBJ2-1	.	TGTGCCAGCAGCCCACAGGTTCGGGTAGGGCAGTTCTTC	CASSPQVRVGQFF
TRBV11-2	.	TRBJ1-1	.	TGTGCCAGCAGCTTAGAGTTCGGCAAGCGGGGCACTGAAGCTTTCTTT	CASSLEFGKRGTEAFF
TRBV23-1	.	TRBJ1-3	once	TGCGCCAGCTGCCCGGTCAGGGAAGTGGGCCCTGGAAACACCATATATTTT	CASCPVREVGPGNTIYF
TRBV9	TRBD2	TRBJ2-5	.	TGTGCCAGCAGTGCCGGACTAGCGGGTGGGGAGGAGACCCAGTACTTC	CASSAGLAGGEETQYF
TRBV10-3	TRBD2	TRBJ2-3	.	TGTGCCATCAGTGAGTCTGGTAGCGGGGGGTCAGATACGCAGTATTTT	CAISESGSGGSDTQYF
TRBV5-1	.	TRBJ1-4	.	TGCGCCAGCAGATTGGCAGGTGGCGGGCATGAAAAACTGTTTTTT	CASRLAGGGHEKLFF